The rows below give T cell receptor beta chains drawn from one sample of a study of blood T cell repertoires in COVID-19. Sequencing used immunoSEQ multiplex PCR; TCRdb keeps in-frame clones, though not all of them. The table includes more than 300,000 clones, around nine tenths detected once. Material: PBMCs or T cells enriched from blood (not recorded which). The receptors were gathered from a woman aged 30 to 39 who had recovered from COVID-19. Both conserved end residues are part of each CDR3. The D gene is left open where the match is weak. Some rows have no size entry. The others give once, few or many, or a class for an expanded clone.

.	13	TRBJ1-5	TRBV27	few	CASSFFSNQPQHF	TGTGCCAGCAGTTTCTTCAGCAATCAGCCCCAGCATTTT
.	16	TRBJ2-1	TRBV24-1	.	CATSDSTGELYNEQFF	TGTGCCACCAGTGACTCGACAGGAGAACTCTACAATGAGCAGTTCTTC
.	15	TRBJ1-1	TRBV12-2	.	CASRLEQGDETEAFF	TGTGCAAGTCGCTTGGAACAGGGGGATGAAACTGAAGCTTTCTTT
.	19	TRBJ1-2	TRBV27	.	CASSSRLGAPAATNYGYTF	TGTGCCAGCAGTTCCCGTTTAGGAGCCCCCGCTGCAACTAACTATGGCTACACCTTC
TRBD1	16	TRBJ1-5	TRBV24-1	.	CATSDSGTGIGQPQHF	TGTGCCACCAGTGACTCCGGGACAGGGATCGGTCAGCCCCAGCATTTT
TRBD1	14	TRBJ1-3	TRBV5-6	.	CASSLRGRGNTIYF	TGTGCCAGCAGCTTGAGGGGGCGAGGAAACACCATATATTTT
TRBD1	19	TRBJ2-1	TRBV18	.	CASSSTGDLSSSPDNEQFF	TGTGCCAGCTCATCTACAGGGGATTTATCTTCCTCCCCCGACAATGAGCAGTTCTTC
.	14	TRBJ2-7	TRBV6-2/TRBV6-3	.	CASSYGGDTYEQYF	TGTGCCAGCAGTTACGGAGGGGATACCTACGAGCAGTACTTC
.	17	TRBJ2-7	TRBV18	.	CASSPRATGSATYEQYF	TGTGCCAGCTCACCGCGCGCAACAGGGTCCGCCACCTACGAGCAGTACTTC
.	15	TRBJ2-7	TRBV25-1	.	CASSEVGGGAYEQYF	TGTGCCAGCAGTGAGGTTGGGGGCGGAGCCTACGAGCAGTACTTC
.	16	TRBJ2-1	TRBV28	.	CASSTLQDFSYNEQFF	TGTGCCAGCAGTACATTACAGGATTTCTCCTACAATGAGCAGTTCTTC
.	16	TRBJ2-7	TRBV6-1	few	CASSDLRETMIREQYF	TGTGCCAGCAGTGATTTACGGGAAACCATGATACGGGAGCAGTACTTC
TRBD2	16	TRBJ2-5	TRBV7-6	once	CASSLGVLAGGKTQYF	TGTGCCAGCAGCTTAGGAGTTCTAGCGGGAGGAAAGACCCAGTACTTC
.	11	TRBJ1-1	TRBV18	.	CASSPATEAFF	TGTGCCAGCTCACCGGCCACTGAAGCTTTCTTT
.	15	TRBJ1-4	TRBV10-2	.	CASRIGGERNEKLFF	TGCGCCAGCAGGATAGGGGGGGAAAGGAATGAAAAACTGTTTTTT
.	14	TRBJ2-7	TRBV28	once	CASSPTGWGYEQYF	TGTGCCAGCAGTCCAACAGGGTGGGGTTACGAGCAGTACTTC
.	15	TRBJ1-3	TRBV5-3	.	CARSLDSPPGNTIYF	TGTGCCAGAAGCTTGGACTCACCTCCTGGAAACACCATATATTTT
.	11	TRBJ2-1	TRBV20-1	.	CSARLANEQFF	TGCAGTGCTAGACTAGCAAATGAGCAGTTCTTC
TRBD2	15	TRBJ2-2	TRBV6-4	.	CASSPIAGALGELFF	TGTGCCAGCAGTCCCATAGCGGGAGCCTTGGGGGAGCTGTTTTTT
.	15	TRBJ1-5	TRBV27	.	CASSSGQLRDGPQHF	TGTGCCAGCAGTTCCGGACAGCTCCGAGATGGGCCCCAGCATTTT
.	15	TRBJ1-6	TRBV6-5	.	CASRLDGGENSPLHF	TGTGCCAGCAGACTGGACGGAGGGGAAAATTCACCCCTCCACTTT
.	12	TRBJ1-4	TRBV25-1	.	CASSEVVGKLFF	TGTGCCAGCAGTGAAGTGGTGGGCAAACTGTTTTTT
.	15	TRBJ2-7	TRBV7-9	.	CASSPSPGSGYEQYF	TGTGCCAGCAGCCCCTCCCCCGGCTCGGGCTACGAGCAGTACTTC
TRBD2	17	TRBJ2-5	TRBV19	.	CASSIEGTRWPQETQYF	TGTGCCAGTAGTATAGAGGGGACTAGATGGCCCCAAGAGACCCAGTACTTC
TRBD1	15	TRBJ2-6	TRBV4-1	.	CASSPDRAGANVLTF	TGCGCCAGCAGCCCCGACAGGGCTGGGGCCAACGTCCTGACTTTC
TRBD1	12	TRBJ1-1	TRBV13	.	CASSPGTGPAFF	TGTGCCAGCAGCCCCGGGACAGGGCCAGCTTTCTTT
TRBD2	18	TRBJ2-2	TRBV4-1	.	CASSPTFRLAGETGELFF	TGCGCCAGCAGCCCGACCTTTCGACTAGCGGGAGAAACCGGGGAGCTGTTTTTT
TRBD2	16	TRBJ2-7	TRBV27	.	CASSLVGLARVYEQYF	TGTGCCAGCAGTCTCGTCGGACTAGCGAGGGTCTACGAGCAGTACTTC
.	14	TRBJ2-3	TRBV25-1	.	CASSGRQSTDTQYF	TGTGCCAGCAGTGGGAGACAGAGCACAGATACGCAGTATTTT
.	14	TRBJ1-2	TRBV5-6	.	CASSLSHRSYGYTF	TGTGCCAGCAGCTTGTCCCACAGGAGCTATGGCTACACCTTC
TRBD1	19	TRBJ1-4	TRBV6-1	.	CASSEYWIGRGATNEKLFF	TGTGCCAGCAGTGAATACTGGATTGGCAGGGGGGCAACTAATGAAAAACTGTTTTTT
TRBD1	15	TRBJ1-5	TRBV28	.	CASSLGQRSNQPQHF	TGTGCCAGCAGTCTGGGACAGCGTAGCAATCAGCCCCAGCATTTT
.	14	TRBJ1-5	TRBV11-2	.	CASSFQGPGQPQHF	TGTGCCAGCAGCTTTCAGGGTCCAGGTCAGCCCCAGCATTTT
.	13	TRBJ2-1	TRBV6-5	.	CASSYLDRVRQFF	TGTGCCAGCAGTTATTTAGATCGAGTACGGCAGTTCTTC
TRBD2	15	TRBJ2-4	TRBV19	.	CASSIQTSVVNIQYF	TGTGCCAGTAGTATACAGACTAGCGTTGTAAACATTCAGTACTTC
.	15	TRBJ1-1	TRBV9	.	CASSVGSVEGTEAFF	TGTGCCAGCAGCGTAGGCTCGGTCGAGGGAACTGAAGCTTTCTTT
TRBD2	15	TRBJ2-1	TRBV5-1	.	CASSGASGNSNEQFF	TGCGCCAGCAGCGGGGCTAGCGGGAATAGCAATGAGCAGTTCTTC
TRBD1	16	TRBJ1-1	TRBV4-1	.	CASSPYRGGVNTEAFF	TGCGCCAGCAGCCCATACAGGGGGGGCGTGAACACTGAAGCTTTCTTT
.	12	TRBJ1-2	TRBV12-3/TRBV12-4	.	CASSPLSYGYTF	TGTGCCAGCAGTCCCCTAAGCTATGGCTACACCTTC
TRBD2	14	TRBJ2-1	TRBV9	.	CASSQTSGRNEQFF	TGTGCCAGCAGTCAGACTAGCGGGAGAAATGAGCAGTTCTTC
TRBD1	16	TRBJ2-4	TRBV4-2	.	CASSQEMATGTNIQYF	TGTGCCAGCAGCCAAGAGATGGCGACAGGGACAAACATTCAGTACTTC
.	15	TRBJ1-1	TRBV2	.	CANSQIRDLNTEAFF	TGTGCCAACAGCCAAATTAGAGATTTGAACACTGAAGCTTTCTTT
.	15	TRBJ1-5	TRBV18	.	CASSPQRISNQPQHF	TGTGCCAGCTCACCACAGAGGATCAGCAATCAGCCCCAGCATTTT
.	14	TRBJ1-6	TRBV5-1	few	CASSLEAPGSPLHF	TGCGCCAGCAGCTTGGAGGCCCCCGGGTCACCCCTCCACTTT
.	12	TRBJ2-7	TRBV2	.	CASYSGNYEQYF	TGTGCCAGCTACTCCGGGAACTACGAGCAGTACTTC